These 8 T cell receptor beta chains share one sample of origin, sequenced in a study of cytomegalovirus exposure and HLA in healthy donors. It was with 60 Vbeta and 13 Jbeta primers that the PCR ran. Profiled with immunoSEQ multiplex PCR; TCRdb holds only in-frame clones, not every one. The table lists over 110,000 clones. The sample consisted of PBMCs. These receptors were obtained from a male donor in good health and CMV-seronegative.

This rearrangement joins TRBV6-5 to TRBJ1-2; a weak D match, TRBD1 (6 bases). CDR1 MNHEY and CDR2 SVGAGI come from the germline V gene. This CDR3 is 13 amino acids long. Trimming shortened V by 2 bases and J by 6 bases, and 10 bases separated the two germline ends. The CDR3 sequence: CASSYRDTNGYTF. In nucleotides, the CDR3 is TGTGCCAGCAGTTACCGGGACACAAATGGCTACACCTTC.

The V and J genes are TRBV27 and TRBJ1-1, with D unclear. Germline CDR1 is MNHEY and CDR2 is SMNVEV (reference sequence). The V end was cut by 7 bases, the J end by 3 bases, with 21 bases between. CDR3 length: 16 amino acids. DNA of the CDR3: TGTGCCAGCATTATTAGGGTCCCAGCGGGTGACACTGAAGCTTTCTTT. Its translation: CASIIRVPAGDTEAFF.

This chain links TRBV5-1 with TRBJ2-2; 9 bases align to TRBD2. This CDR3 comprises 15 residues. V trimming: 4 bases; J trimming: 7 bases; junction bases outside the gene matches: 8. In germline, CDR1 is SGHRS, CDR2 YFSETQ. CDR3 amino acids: CASSLGLAGYGELFF. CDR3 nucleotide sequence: TGCGCCAGCAGCCTGGGACTAGCAGGATACGGGGAGCTGTTTTTT.

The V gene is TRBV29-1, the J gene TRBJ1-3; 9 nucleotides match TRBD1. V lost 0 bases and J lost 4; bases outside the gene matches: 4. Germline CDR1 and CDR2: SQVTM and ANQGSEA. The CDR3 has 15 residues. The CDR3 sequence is CSVEEDRGVGNTIYF. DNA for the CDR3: TGCAGCGTTGAAGAAGACAGGGGGGTGGGAAACACCATATATTTT.

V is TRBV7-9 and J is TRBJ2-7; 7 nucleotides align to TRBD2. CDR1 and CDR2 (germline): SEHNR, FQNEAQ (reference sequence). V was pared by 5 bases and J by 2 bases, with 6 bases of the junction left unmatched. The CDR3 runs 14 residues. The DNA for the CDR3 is TGTGCCAGCAGCATCGGGGGGACGGCCTACGAGCAGTACTTC. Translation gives CASSIGGTAYEQYF.

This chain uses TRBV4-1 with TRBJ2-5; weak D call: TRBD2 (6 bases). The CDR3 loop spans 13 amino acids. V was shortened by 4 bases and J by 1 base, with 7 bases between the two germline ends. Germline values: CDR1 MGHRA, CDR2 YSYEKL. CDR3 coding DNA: TGCGCCAGCAGCCGCGGGACCCAAGAGACCCAGTACTTC. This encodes CASSRGTQETQYF.

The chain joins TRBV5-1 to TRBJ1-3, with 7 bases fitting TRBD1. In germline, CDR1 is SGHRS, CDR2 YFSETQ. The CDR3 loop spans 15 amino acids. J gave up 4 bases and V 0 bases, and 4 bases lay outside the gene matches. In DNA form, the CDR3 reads TGCGCCAGCAGCTTGGCAACAGGGGCGGGAAACACCATATATTTT. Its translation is CASSLATGAGNTIYF.

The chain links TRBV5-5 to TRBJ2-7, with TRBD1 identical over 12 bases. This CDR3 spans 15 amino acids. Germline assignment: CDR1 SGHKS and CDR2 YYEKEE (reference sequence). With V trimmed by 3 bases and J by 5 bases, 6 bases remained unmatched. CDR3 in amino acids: CASSWDRGLSNEQYF. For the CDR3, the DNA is TGTGCCAGCAGCTGGGACAGGGGGCTGTCGAACGAGCAGTACTTC.